The present T cell receptor (beta chain) was sequenced within a study of blood T cell repertoires in COVID-19. Study-level background: The study drew acute and convalescent COVID-19 samples from the United States, Italy and Spain.

Germline CDR1 reads DFQATT; CDR2 reads SNEGSKA (reference sequence). V shed 3 bases and J 4 bases; nucleotides not matched to a gene: 2. CDR3 length: 12 amino acids. The data were produced by immunoSEQ multiplex PCR, yet TCRdb's version contains in-frame clones alone and is incomplete. The table includes fewer than 150,000 clones, about 90% detected once. The receptor comes from a woman aged 70 to 79 with acute or convalescent COVID-19. V gene TRBV20-1 combines with J gene TRBJ2-5; TRBD1 matches at 7 bases. The sequencing sample was made of peripheral blood. In DNA, the CDR3 is TGCAGTGCTAGTTCAGGGGGAGAGACCCAGTACTTC. Amino acid sequence: CSASSGGETQYF.